The source of this T cell receptor (beta chain) is a study of T cell repertoires in aging, cancer and after chemotherapy. The CDR3 covers 12 residues. Germline V gene lookup returns CDR1 KGHSH and CDR2 LQKENI. Trimming removed 1 base from V and 9 bases from J, with 7 bases in between. Whole-study results and caveats: Compared with age-matched healthy donors, untreated hematological or solid cancer patients showed higher blood TCR clonality. The repertoire data cannot show anything about immunological memory following chemotherapy. Median generation probability rose over the chemotherapy interval in each cancer cohort, suggesting rebound thymic output.

TRB rearrangements spanning V, D and J were amplified using mixed TRB-A/B primers. MiXCR, applied by TCRdb to the multiplex PCR reads, yields one record per CDR3 protein. Of roughly 9,000 distinct CDR3 sequences in the sample, 33% were seen once. The template was genomic DNA from peripheral blood, not RNA. By share of the sample, this clonotype is medium-sized. Its specificity is unknown. J is TRBJ2-1 and V is TRBV18; the D is unclear. This clonotype was obtained from a human donor in good health. The donor label of this sample is uncertain. The sequenced sample was blood. CDR3 in DNA: TGTGCCAGCTCACCACAGGGAAGTGAGCAGTTCTTC. Its translation: CASSPQGSEQFF.